This is a list of T cell receptor beta chains from one sample in a study of blood T cell repertoires in COVID-19. Clones were read by immunoSEQ multiplex PCR, and TCRdb kept only the in-frame ones, dropping some. The table lists roughly 100,000 clones, roughly 80% of them singletons. Sequenced: peripheral blood. The origin of the receptors is a woman in her seventies with acute or convalescent COVID-19. The CDR3 runs from the conserved cysteine through the conserved F or W. The D gene is left open where the match is weak. The listing skips clone size in some rows; elsewhere it reads once, few, many or a size class.

clone size	V gene	J gene	D gene	CDR3 protein	CDR3 DNA
.	TRBV7-2	TRBJ2-7	TRBD2	CASSPRLAGGPSSYEQYF	TGTGCCAGCAGCCCCCGACTAGCGGGGGGCCCGAGCTCCTACGAGCAGTACTTC
.	TRBV18	TRBJ1-1	.	CASSPQTRRNTEAFF	TGTGCCAGCTCACCACAAACTAGGCGGAACACTGAAGCTTTCTTT
.	TRBV6-4	TRBJ1-3	.	CASSGLPSGRGSGNTIYF	TGTGCCAGCAGTGGCCTACCCTCCGGGAGGGGCTCTGGAAACACCATATATTTT
.	TRBV2	TRBJ1-5	TRBD1	CASSGQGFGEPQHF	TGTGCCAGCAGCGGACAGGGCTTCGGAGAGCCCCAGCATTTT
.	TRBV2	TRBJ1-2	TRBD1	CASSGGTGPSRGYTF	TGTGCCAGCAGTGGGGGGACAGGGCCGTCGCGGGGCTACACCTTC
.	TRBV2	TRBJ1-1	.	CASSPDPPGTEAFF	TGTGCCAGCAGTCCAGACCCCCCGGGAACTGAAGCTTTCTTT
.	TRBV27	TRBJ1-1	.	CASSPPPGYRSEAFF	TGTGCCAGCAGTCCACCCCCAGGGTATAGATCTGAAGCTTTCTTT
.	TRBV2	TRBJ2-2	TRBD1	CASSLDRGDAGELFF	TGTGCCAGCAGTCTGGACAGGGGAGATGCCGGGGAGCTGTTTTTT
.	TRBV6-2/TRBV6-3	TRBJ2-2	.	CASSYNLLTGELFF	TGTGCCAGCAGTTATAATCTTTTAACCGGGGAGCTGTTTTTT
.	TRBV19	TRBJ1-1	TRBD1	CASKRQGAHNTEAFF	TGTGCCAGTAAGCGGCAGGGGGCGCATAACACTGAAGCTTTCTTT
.	TRBV6-1	TRBJ2-1	TRBD2	CASSEGAAGGPNEQFF	TGTGCCAGCAGTGAGGGGGCGGCGGGGGGGCCCAATGAGCAGTTCTTC
.	TRBV6-5	TRBJ1-2	.	CASSSSGGSWGYTF	TGTGCCAGCAGTAGCAGCGGGGGGAGTTGGGGCTACACCTTC
.	TRBV21-1	TRBJ1-5	.	CASSIKVIRGGDTNQPQHF	TGTGCCAGCAGCATTAAAGTCATTCGTGGCGGGGATACCAATCAGCCCCAGCATTTT
few	TRBV2	TRBJ1-5	.	CASSENQANQPQHF	TGTGCCAGCAGTGAAAATCAGGCAAATCAGCCCCAGCATTTT
few	TRBV5-1	TRBJ2-5	TRBD2	CASSVTSGGPETQYF	TGCGCCAGCAGCGTGACTAGCGGGGGGCCCGAGACCCAGTACTTC
.	TRBV28	TRBJ2-1	TRBD2	CASTTIGDYQGNEQFF	TGTGCCAGCACCACTATAGGGGACTACCAAGGCAATGAGCAGTTCTTC
.	TRBV9	TRBJ1-1	TRBD1	CASSGGLRQGAEAFF	TGTGCCAGCAGCGGGGGACTCCGACAGGGCGCTGAAGCTTTCTTT
.	TRBV6-5	TRBJ1-5	TRBD1	CASSWRDSYQPQHF	TGTGCCAGCAGTTGGAGGGACAGCTATCAGCCCCAGCATTTT
.	TRBV11-2	TRBJ2-7	TRBD2	CASSFYGPGGDEQYF	TGTGCCAGCAGCTTTTATGGCCCGGGGGGAGACGAGCAGTACTTC
.	TRBV5-1	TRBJ1-5	.	CASSLQGNQPQHF	TGCGCCAGCAGCTTACAGGGTAATCAGCCCCAGCATTTT
few	TRBV19	TRBJ1-4	.	CASSLRRPTNEKLFF	TGTGCCAGTAGTCTGAGGCGCCCAACTAATGAAAAACTGTTTTTT
.	TRBV5-1	TRBJ2-7	TRBD1	CASSKQGAYEQYF	TGCGCCAGCAGCAAGCAGGGGGCCTACGAGCAGTACTTC
.	TRBV6-1	TRBJ1-5	.	CASSDLGAVEPQHF	TGTGCCAGCAGTGATCTTGGGGCCGTTGAGCCCCAGCATTTT
.	TRBV18	TRBJ1-6	.	CASSPWSGENSPLHF	TGTGCCAGCTCACCATGGAGTGGAGAAAATTCACCCCTCCACTTT